Listed below are T cell receptor beta chains from one sample, sequenced in a study of chemoradiotherapy in HPV16-positive cancers. Clones were read by immunoSEQ multiplex PCR, and TCRdb kept only the in-frame ones, dropping some. The sample includes approximately 32,000 clones, about 80% seen only once; the top ten take around 4%. The specimen was blood, collected from a patient who underwent chemoradiotherapy. These receptors came from a human donor with HPV-associated anogenital cancer. Both conserved end residues are part of each CDR3.

j_gene | v_gene | CDR3aa
TRBJ2-7 | TRBV4-1 | CASSHRTGDEQYF
TRBJ1-5 | TRBV7-8 | CASRDAGSNQPQHF
TRBJ1-1 | TRBV10-3 | CAITWTGRTEAFF
TRBJ2-3 | TRBV29-1 | CSVEGQASTDTQYF
TRBJ1-3 | TRBV18 | CASSPPARDHTIYF
TRBJ1-2 | TRBV4-3 | CASSQEARGSVGYTF
TRBJ1-6 | TRBV30 | CAWNAGGAYNSPLHF
TRBJ1-4 | TRBV5-5 | CASSLFATGDEKLFF
TRBJ1-5 | TRBV7-9 | CASSFGAGTSNQPQHF
TRBJ2-1 | TRBV5-1 | CASSSDGTVYNEQFF
TRBJ2-7 | TRBV11-2 | CATIDREGSYEQCF
TRBJ1-6 | TRBV7-2 | CASSSLQGAHPYNSPLHF
TRBJ1-5 | TRBV10-3 | CATRQGSNQPQHF
TRBJ2-1 | TRBV30 | CAWSKGLAGEQFF
TRBJ2-3 | TRBV5-6 | CASSTLAAQTQYF
TRBJ1-1 | TRBV6-5 | CASSYSNRGGAFF
TRBJ1-6 | TRBV5-1 | CASSLEAGGADRSVDSPLHF
TRBJ2-5 | TRBV5-1 | CASRTAGGPGQETQYF
TRBJ1-6 | TRBV5-6 | CASSFGRVSYNSPLHF
TRBJ2-5 | TRBV9 | CASSVAAGTSGQQETQYF
TRBJ1-1 | TRBV10-3 | CATIGQGSIKAFF
TRBJ2-3 | TRBV19 | CASSIGTAGSTDTQYF
TRBJ1-2 | TRBV5-4 | CASSLLAGSYGYTF
TRBJ2-1 | TRBV2 | CASGWAVVGEQFF
TRBJ1-2 | TRBV9 | CASSPVGQGVGIDYGYTF
TRBJ2-2 | TRBV19 | CASSPRTGPLLNTGELFF
TRBJ1-1 | TRBV10-3 | CAIMPSSNTEAFF
TRBJ2-7 | TRBV7-6 | CASSSLPQGAYEQYF
TRBJ1-3 | TRBV19 | CASTLGRYSGNTIYF
TRBJ1-1 | TRBV6-5 | CASSLTGNTEAFF
TRBJ2-7 | TRBV7-2 | CASSAYRESPEQYF
TRBJ2-3 | TRBV6-5 | CASSRGGVGTDTQYF
TRBJ1-5 | TRBV28 | CASRQQGQPQHF
TRBJ1-1 | TRBV10-3 | CAITSLTEAFF
TRBJ2-5 | TRBV7-8 | CASSLARLAGARIQETQYF
TRBJ1-6 | TRBV6-7 | CASRKGTAYNSPLHF